These T cell receptor beta chains were read from a single sample in a study of cytomegalovirus exposure and HLA in healthy donors. TCRdb keeps only in-frame clones here, not all; method: immunoSEQ multiplex PCR. This table holds around 140,000 clones. Sequenced sample: PBMCs. The receptors stem from a woman aged 18-35 years in good health and CMV-seronegative. The CDR3 runs from the conserved cysteine through the conserved F or W. The D gene is left open where the match is weak.

j_gene	d_gene	v_gene	CDR3nt	CDR3aa
TRBJ1-1	NA	TRBV4-3	TGCGCCAGCAGCCAAGATAGTCAGGGAATCCCTGAAGCTTTCTTT	CASSQDSQGIPEAFF
TRBJ1-4	TRBD1	TRBV19	TGTGCCAGTACCTTTTGGGGACAGCGCTCAACTAATGAAAAACTGTTTTTT	CASTFWGQRSTNEKLFF
TRBJ2-5	NA	TRBV19	TGTGCCACCCGAGGTAACTCGCCGGAGACCCAGTACTTC	CATRGNSPETQYF
TRBJ2-5	TRBD2	TRBV5-1	TGCGCCAGCAGCTTGCGTCCAGCGGGAGGGATCCAAGAGACCCAGTACTTC	CASSLRPAGGIQETQYF
TRBJ2-7	NA	TRBV14	TGTGCCAGCAGCCAACATCAGGGTCCCTCCTACGAGCAGTACTTC	CASSQHQGPSYEQYF
TRBJ2-2	TRBD2	TRBV6-5	TGTGCCAGCAGTTCACTAGCGGGAGTAAGAACCGGGGAGCTGTTTTTT	CASSSLAGVRTGELFF
TRBJ2-7	TRBD2	TRBV10-3	TGTGCCATCAGTGGCCGACTAGCGGGAGCCGAGCAGTACTTC	CAISGRLAGAEQYF
TRBJ2-7	NA	TRBV5-1	TGCGCCAGCAGCTTGTTAGAGACCTACGAGCAGTACTTC	CASSLLETYEQYF
TRBJ2-6	TRBD2	TRBV19	TGTGCCGGTAGTATAGATTGGGGGATAGCGGGAGGGCGAACAGGGGCCAACGTCCTGACTTTC	CAGSIDWGIAGGRTGANVLTF
TRBJ2-3	TRBD2	TRBV7-7	TGTGCCAGCAGCCCCGGGACTAGCGGTTCGAATACGCAGTATTTT	CASSPGTSGSNTQYF
TRBJ2-3	NA	TRBV10-1	TGCGCCAGCAATAACTGTTTGGGGGGAGTAACAGATACGCAGTATTTT	CASNNCLGGVTDTQYF